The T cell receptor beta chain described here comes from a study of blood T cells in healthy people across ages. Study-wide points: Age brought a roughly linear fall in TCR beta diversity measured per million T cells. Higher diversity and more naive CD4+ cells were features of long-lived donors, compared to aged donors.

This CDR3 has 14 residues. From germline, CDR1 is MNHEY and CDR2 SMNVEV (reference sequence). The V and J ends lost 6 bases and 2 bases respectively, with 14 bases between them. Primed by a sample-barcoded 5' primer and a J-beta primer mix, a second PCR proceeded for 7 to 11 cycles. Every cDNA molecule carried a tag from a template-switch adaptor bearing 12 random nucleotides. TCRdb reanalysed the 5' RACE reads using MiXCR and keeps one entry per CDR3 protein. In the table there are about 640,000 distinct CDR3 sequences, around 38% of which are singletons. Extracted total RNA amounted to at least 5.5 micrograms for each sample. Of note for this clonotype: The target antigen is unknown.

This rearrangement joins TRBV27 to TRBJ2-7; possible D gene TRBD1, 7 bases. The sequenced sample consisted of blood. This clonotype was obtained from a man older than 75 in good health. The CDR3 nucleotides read TGTGCCAGCAGCGCAGGGGGGAAGACCTACGAGCAGTACTTC. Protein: CASSAGGKTYEQYF.